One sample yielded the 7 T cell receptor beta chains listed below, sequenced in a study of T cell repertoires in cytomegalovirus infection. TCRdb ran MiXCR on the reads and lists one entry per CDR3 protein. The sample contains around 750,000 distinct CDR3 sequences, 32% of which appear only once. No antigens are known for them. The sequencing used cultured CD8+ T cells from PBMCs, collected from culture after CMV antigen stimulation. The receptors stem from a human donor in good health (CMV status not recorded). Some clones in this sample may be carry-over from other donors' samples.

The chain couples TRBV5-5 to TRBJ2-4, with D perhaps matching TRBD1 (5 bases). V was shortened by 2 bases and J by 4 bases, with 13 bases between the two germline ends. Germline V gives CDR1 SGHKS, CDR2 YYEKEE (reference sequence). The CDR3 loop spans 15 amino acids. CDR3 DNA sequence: TGTGCCAGCAGCTTTTCAGGGATAGGGAAAAACATTCAGTACTTC. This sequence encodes CASSFSGIGKNIQYF.

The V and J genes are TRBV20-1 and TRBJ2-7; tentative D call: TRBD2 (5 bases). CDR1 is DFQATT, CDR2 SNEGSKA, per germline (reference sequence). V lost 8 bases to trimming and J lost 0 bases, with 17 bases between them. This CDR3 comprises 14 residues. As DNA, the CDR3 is TGCAGTCTGGACTCCTTTCCGAGCTCCTACGAGCAGTACGTC. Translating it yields CSLDSFPSSYEQYV.

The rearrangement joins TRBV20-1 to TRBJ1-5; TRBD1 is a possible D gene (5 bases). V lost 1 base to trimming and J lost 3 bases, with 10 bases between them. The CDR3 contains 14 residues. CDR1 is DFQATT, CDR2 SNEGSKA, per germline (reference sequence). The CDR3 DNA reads TGCAGTGCTAGAGCCGGGGGTCTCAATCAGCCCCAGCATTTT. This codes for CSARAGGLNQPQHF.

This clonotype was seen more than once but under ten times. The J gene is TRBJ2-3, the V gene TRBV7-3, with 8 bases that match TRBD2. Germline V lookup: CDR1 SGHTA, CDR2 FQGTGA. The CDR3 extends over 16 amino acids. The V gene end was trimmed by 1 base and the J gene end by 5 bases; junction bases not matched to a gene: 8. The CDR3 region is CASSLNPGGPLDTQYF. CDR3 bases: TGTGCCAGCAGCTTAAACCCGGGGGGGCCATTAGATACGCAGTATTTT.

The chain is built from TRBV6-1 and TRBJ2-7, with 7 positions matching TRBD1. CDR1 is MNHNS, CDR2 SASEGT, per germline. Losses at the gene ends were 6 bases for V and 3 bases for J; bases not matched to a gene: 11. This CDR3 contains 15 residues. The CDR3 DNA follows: TGTGCCAGCAGGAAGGGCTACGGGACAGACTACGAGCAGTACGTC. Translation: CASRKGYGTDYEQYV.

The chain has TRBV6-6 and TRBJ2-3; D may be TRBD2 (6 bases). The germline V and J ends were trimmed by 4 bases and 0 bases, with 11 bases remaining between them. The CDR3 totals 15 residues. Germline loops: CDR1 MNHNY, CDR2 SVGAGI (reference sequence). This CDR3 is CASSWVTSSTDTQYF. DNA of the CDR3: TGTGCCAGCAGTTGGGTGACTAGTAGCACAGATACGCAGTATTTT.

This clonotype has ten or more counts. The CDR3 reads CASSPGGALGGSGDTQYF. The CDR3 DNA follows: TGTGCCAGCAGCCCAGGCGGGGCCCTGGGTGGCTCAGGGGATACGCAGTATTTT. The rearrangement links TRBV7-9 to TRBJ2-3, with a tentative D call TRBD2 (6 bases). Germline V lookup: CDR1 SEHNR, CDR2 FQNEAQ (reference sequence). The CDR3 contains 18 residues. With 5 bases removed from V and 6 bases from J, the gap between germline ends came to 27 bases.